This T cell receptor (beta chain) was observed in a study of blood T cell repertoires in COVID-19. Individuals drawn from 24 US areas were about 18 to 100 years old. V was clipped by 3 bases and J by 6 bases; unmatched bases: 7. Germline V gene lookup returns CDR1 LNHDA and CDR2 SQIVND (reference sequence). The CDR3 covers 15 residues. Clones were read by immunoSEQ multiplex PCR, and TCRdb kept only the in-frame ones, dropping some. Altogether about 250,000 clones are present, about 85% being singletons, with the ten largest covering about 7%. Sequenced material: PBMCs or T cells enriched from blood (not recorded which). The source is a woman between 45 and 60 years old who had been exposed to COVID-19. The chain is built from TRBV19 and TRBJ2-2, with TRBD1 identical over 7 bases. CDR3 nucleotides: TGTGCCAGTAGTATGAGGAGACAGGGTGCCGGGGAGCTGTTTTTT. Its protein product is CASSMRRQGAGELFF.